This T cell receptor (beta chain) derives from a study of PD-1 blockade in classical Hodgkin lymphoma. Study-level results: For complete responders, baseline diversity was comparable to that of newly diagnosed patients. When set against healthy donors, newly diagnosed patients were reported to show lower baseline TCR diversity.

The germline CDR1 and CDR2 sequences are SGHNT and YYREEE (reference sequence). This CDR3 is built from 13 residues. Trimming took off 0 bases at V and 0 bases at J, with 4 bases between the two ends. Comments on this clone: What it binds is unknown.

The repertoire was sequenced with immunoSEQ multiplex PCR; TCRdb's copy has only in-frame clones and lacks some. The table has approximately 59,000 clones, less than 95% seen once. Following autologous stem cell transplantation, relapse occurred in every patient, and exposure to brentuximab vedotin varied. The source is a human donor with classical Hodgkin lymphoma. This specimen was peripheral blood mononuclear cells (PBMCs), taken before the second cycle of nivolumab. This rearrangement joins TRBV5-4 to TRBJ2-7, with D hard to call. As DNA, the CDR3 is TGTGCCAGCAGCTTGGCCGGCTCCTACGAGCAGTACTTC. It is translated as CASSLAGSYEQYF.